These 21 T cell receptor beta chains were sequenced from one sample in a study of blood T cell repertoires in COVID-19. Produced via immunoSEQ multiplex PCR; TCRdb's table is partial and in-frame only. The table shows about 37,000 clones, with 80% to 95% occurring only once. Sequencing used peripheral blood. All receptors come from a woman over 75 with acute or convalescent COVID-19.

The chain couples TRBV29-1 to TRBJ1-2; TRBD1 matches at 8 bases. Trimming at V came to 5 bases and at J to 8 bases, leaving 7 bases not matched to a gene. Per the germline V gene, CDR1 is SQVTM and CDR2 is ANQGSEA. The CDR3 is 12 amino acids. The CDR3 DNA reads as TGCAGCGTTCCCGGACAGGGCTGGGGCTACACCTTC. Protein product: CSVPGQGWGYTF.

This clone has just one count. The V gene is TRBV7-9, the J gene TRBJ1-4, with 9 bases matching TRBD1. V lost 4 bases to trimming and J lost 7 bases; unmatched junction nucleotides: 4. Germline V gene lookup returns CDR1 SEHNR and CDR2 FQNEAQ (reference sequence). The length of the CDR3 is 14 residues. CDR3 sequence (DNA): TGTGCCAGCAGCTCGGGACAGGGACTTGAAAAACTGTTTTTT. Encoded protein: CASSSGQGLEKLFF.

The chain carries TRBV5-1 and TRBJ2-2; 12 nucleotides agree with TRBD2. This CDR3 contains 16 residues. The junction had 7 bases not matched to a gene; V was cut back by 2 bases and J by 8 bases. Germline CDR1 is SGHRS and CDR2 is YFSETQ. The CDR3 here is CASSFPTSGGRGELFF. For the CDR3, the DNA is TGCGCCAGCAGCTTCCCGACTAGCGGGGGAAGAGGGGAGCTGTTTTTT. Variable domain in full (rest from reference TRBV5-1 and TRBJ2-2): KAGVTQTPRYLIKTRGQQVTLSCSPISGHRSVSWYQQTPGQGLQFLFEYFSETQRNKGNFPGRFSGRQFSNSRSEMNVSTLELGDSALYLCASSFPTSGGRGELFFGEGSRLTVL.

The J gene is TRBJ1-1, the V gene TRBV5-4; perhaps TRBD1 as D (5 bases). V was clipped by 4 bases and J by 5 bases, with 12 bases between them. The germline gives CDR1 SGHNT, CDR2 YYREEE (reference sequence). The CDR3 is 13 residues long. The CDR3 coding sequence is TGTGCCAGCAGCACCGACGGGGGAACTGAAGCTTTCTTT. Amino acid sequence: CASSTDGGTEAFF.

The chain couples TRBV18 to TRBJ2-1; the match to TRBD1 covers 8 bases. V shed 6 bases, J shed 0 bases, and the junction held 4 bases outside the gene matches. The CDR3 is 15 amino acids. The germline V gene has CDR1 KGHSH and CDR2 LQKENI. DNA of the CDR3: TGTGCCAGCTCTCAGACAGGGGACTCCTACAATGAGCAGTTCTTC. Protein product: CASSQTGDSYNEQFF.

The V gene is TRBV18, the J gene TRBJ1-3, with D perhaps TRBD1 (5 bases). Germline V gives CDR1 KGHSH, CDR2 LQKENI. The length of the CDR3 is 16 residues. Trimming cost V 3 bases and J 3 bases, with 15 bases left between them. The CDR3, as DNA: TGTGCCAGCTCACCCACCGGCATGGGGGGTGGAAACACCATATATTTT. It yields the protein CASSPTGMGGGNTIYF.

J is TRBJ2-7 and V is TRBV10-3; 8 nucleotides line up with TRBD1. Trimming took 5 bases from V and 8 from J; bases not matched to a gene: 11. CDR3 length equals 14 residues. The germline gives CDR1 ENHRY, CDR2 SYGVKD. CDR3 residues: CAISRQGTQTKQYF. The CDR3 nucleotides read TGTGCCATCAGTCGACAGGGGACCCAAACGAAGCAGTACTTC.

The V and J genes are TRBV3-1 (or the pseudogene TRBV3-2) and TRBJ1-1, with TRBD1 matching 8 bases. Germline V CDR1 and CDR2: LGHDT, YNNKEL (reference sequence). CDR3 length: 14 amino acids. With V trimmed by 4 bases and J by 4 bases, 5 bases remained unmatched. As DNA, the CDR3 is TGTGCCAGCAGCCTGCGTACAGGGGGCACTGAAGCTTTCTTT. Residues: CASSLRTGGTEAFF.

The genes are TRBV5-1 and TRBJ2-3; 9 nucleotides agree with TRBD2. V shed 4 bases, J shed 4 bases, and the junction held 10 bases outside the gene matches. The CDR3 has 16 residues. Germline CDR1 is SGHRS and CDR2 is YFSETQ. Here the CDR3 reads CASSTEPSGVADTQYF. DNA for the CDR3: TGCGCCAGCAGCACCGAACCTAGCGGGGTGGCAGATACGCAGTATTTT.

The CDR3 protein is CASSSISHTGELFF. The CDR3 coding sequence is TGTGCCAGCAGCTCGATTAGCCACACCGGGGAGCTGTTTTTT. J is TRBJ2-2 and V is TRBV9; D ambiguous. CDR3 length equals 14 residues. Looked up from germline, CDR1 is SGDLS and CDR2 is YYNGEE. Trimming took off 4 bases at V and 3 bases at J, with 10 bases between the two ends.

This chain links TRBV6-2 or TRBV6-3 with TRBJ1-5, with 9 bases fitting TRBD1. The germline gives CDR1 MNHEY, CDR2 SVGEGT. CDR3 length: 16 amino acids. J gave up 1 base and V 5 bases, and 6 bases lay outside the gene matches. CDR3 sequence (DNA): TGTGCCAGCAGTAACACCGGGACAGGGAGCAATCAGCCCCAGCATTTT. This gives the protein CASSNTGTGSNQPQHF.

The chain has TRBV7-3 and TRBJ1-1; TRBD1 agrees at 8 bases. V shed 1 base, J shed 5 bases, and the junction held 12 bases outside the gene matches. Germline V CDR1 and CDR2: SGHTA, FQGTGA. This CDR3 spans 17 amino acids. Here the CDR3 DNA reads TGTGCCAGCAGCTTAAATGGGCAGGGGGCGGGAGGGACTGAAGCTTTCTTT. Translation: CASSLNGQGAGGTEAFF.

V is TRBV19 and J is TRBJ2-2; 7 bases map to TRBD2. CDR3 length equals 14 residues. Germline-derived CDR1 and CDR2 are LNHDA and SQIVND (reference sequence). The J segment lost 3 bases and the V segment lost 10 bases, leaving 8 bases of the junction unmatched. The CDR3 sequence is CATLGAGYTGELFF. The CDR3 DNA reads as TGTGCCACGCTCGGAGCGGGGTACACCGGGGAGCTGTTTTTT.

The rearrangement uses TRBV6-6 and TRBJ1-2, with D tentatively TRBD1 (5 bases). The CDR3 sequence is 14 residues long. Germline CDR1 is MNHNY and CDR2 is SVGAGI (reference sequence). V lost 8 bases to trimming and J lost 0 bases, with 13 bases between them. CDR3 residues: CASAQGLSNYGYTF. The CDR3 DNA reads as TGTGCCAGCGCTCAGGGCCTCTCTAACTATGGCTACACCTTC.

The chain has TRBV10-3 and TRBJ1-2; D may be TRBD1 (5 bases). CDR1 and CDR2 from the germline V gene are ENHRY and SYGVKD. Trimming removed 4 bases from V and 2 bases from J, with 14 bases in between. This CDR3 is 15 amino acids long. CDR3 coding DNA: TGTGCCATCAGTGCCTTACTGACAGAGAACTATGGCTACACCTTC. This codes for CAISALLTENYGYTF.

This chain joins TRBV19 and TRBJ2-7; D remains unclear. Germline V gene data show CDR1 as LNHDA and CDR2 as SQIVND (reference sequence). The CDR3 has 14 residues. The germline V and J ends were trimmed by 4 bases and 0 bases, with 10 bases remaining between them. The CDR3 is CASSRQISSYEQYF. The CDR3 DNA sequence: TGTGCCAGTAGTAGGCAGATCAGCTCCTACGAGCAGTACTTC.

The chain recombines TRBV19 with TRBJ2-4; 7 bases align to TRBD1. The CDR3 runs to 13 residues. Trimming at V came to 7 bases and at J to 6 bases, leaving 6 bases not matched to a gene. The germline V gene encodes CDR1 LNHDA and CDR2 SQIVND (reference sequence). This CDR3 is CASTPSGGNIQYF. The CDR3 DNA follows: TGTGCCAGTACCCCATCAGGGGGAAACATTCAGTACTTC.

The CDR3 protein is CASSAGTGLYNEQFF. CDR3 DNA: TGCGCCAGCAGCGCCGGGACAGGACTGTACAATGAGCAGTTCTTC. The chain employs TRBV5-1 and TRBJ2-1, with 8 bases fitting TRBD1. The ends lost 4 bases at V and 4 bases at J; junction bases unmatched: 7. Germline CDR1 is SGHRS and CDR2 is YFSETQ. This CDR3 has 15 amino acids.

The rearrangement joins TRBV5-8 to TRBJ1-4; D is ambiguous. V shed 2 bases and J shed 3 bases, with 8 bases lying between them. The CDR3 totals 14 residues. In germline, CDR1 is SGHTS, CDR2 YDEGEE. The CDR3 region has the DNA TGTGCCAGCAGCTTCCCAGGCGCTAATGAAAAACTGTTTTTT. It translates to CASSFPGANEKLFF.

This clone is a singleton in its sample. The rearrangement uses TRBV10-3 and TRBJ1-3, with 8 bases matching TRBD1. Germline V gene lookup returns CDR1 ENHRY and CDR2 SYGVKD. The CDR3 extends over 15 amino acids. After removal of 6 bases from V and 7 bases from J, the junction contained 11 bases not matched to a gene. The CDR3 bases are TGTGCCATCAGGGCCCCCGGACAGGGAGGTAACACCATATATTTT. Protein: CAIRAPGQGGNTIYF.

The chain joins TRBV7-9 to TRBJ2-5; TRBD2 matches at 7 bases. Germline lookup yields CDR1 SEHNR and CDR2 FQNEAQ (reference sequence). V lost 4 bases, J lost 2 bases, and 4 bases stayed unmatched. The CDR3 consists of 14 residues. The CDR3 here is CASSSLGGQETQYF. CDR3 in DNA: TGTGCCAGCAGCTCCCTCGGGGGGCAAGAGACCCAGTACTTC.